This entry describes one T cell receptor beta chain. Clones were sequenced by immunoSEQ multiplex PCR, and TCRdb holds only the in-frame ones, with some missing. The data show about 15,000 clones, 82% seen once. This record comes from a study of OX40 agonist ivuxolimab in advanced cancers. Individuals having autoimmune disease history or systemic immunosuppression were not enrolled. This CDR3 has 14 residues. Between the trimmed V and J ends, which lost 10 bases and 0 bases, there was a span of 13 bases. Per the germline V gene, CDR1 is LNHDA and CDR2 is SQIVND (reference sequence). The origin of this receptor is an adult with an advanced solid tumor such as melanoma, head and neck, liver or kidney cancer. The genes are TRBV19 and TRBJ2-1; D gene uncertain. Source: CD4+ or CD8+ T cells sorted from blood, taken in a trial of the OX40 agonist ivuxolimab. The CDR3 bases are TGTGCCACAGATCCCGGTGGCTCCTACAATGAGCAGTTCTTC. Residues: CATDPGGSYNEQFF. Variable domain in full (rest from reference TRBV19 and TRBJ2-1): DGGITQSPKYLFRKEGQNVTLSCEQNLNHDAMYWYRQDPGQGLRLIYYSQIVNDFQKGDIAEGYSVSREKKESFPLTVTSAQKNPTAFYLCATDPGGSYNEQFFGPGTRLTVL.